A single T cell receptor (beta chain) is shown here with its context. The CDR3 sequence is 13 residues long. Germline values: CDR1 KGHSH, CDR2 LQKENI. V was shortened by 4 bases and J by 9 bases, with 16 bases between the two germline ends. As originally analysed: By means of reference gene primer amplification, nucleated cell counts were estimated. Repertoires were generated with immunoSEQ multiplex PCR, while TCRdb's copy carries only in-frame clones and drops some. V, J and clone size derive from that table, while D and trimming were established from the DNA sequence. The data contain about 190,000 clones, around 89% of them singletons. This sample is part of a study of blood T cell repertoires in COVID-19. The overall study: Sites across the United States, Italy and Spain contributed samples from acute and convalescent COVID-19. T cells, B-cell-depleted T cells, or PBMCs supplied cDNA or gDNA.

The receptor was isolated from a man aged 50 or older with acute or convalescent COVID-19. Material for sequencing was peripheral blood. The chain carries TRBV18 and TRBJ2-7; tentative D call: TRBD1 (6 bases). The CDR3 bases are TGTGCCAGCTCACGGTCGGACAGTTCAAGGCAGTACGTC. Translation gives CASSRSDSSRQYV.